This T cell receptor (beta chain) was sequenced during a study of post-analysis software for immune sequencing data. A remark on this clonotype: Its matching antigen is unknown. The junction departs from germline at one end; a sequencing error may be responsible.

Included in the TCR beta cDNA libraries were unique molecular identifiers. The T cell input of roughly 1 to 11 million gave a few hundred thousand cDNA molecules. TCRdb fed the PCR reads into MiXCR, producing one record per CDR3 protein. This table holds 700,000 to 900,000 distinct CDR3 sequences, approximately 44% found once. General study points: Multiple sclerosis patients showed significantly lower normalized Chao1 diversity than controls did. Controls showed lower frequencies than patients for five TRBV segments, and TRBV5-6, TRBV5-1 and TRBV20-1 were among these. Same-batch samples co-clustered strongly by F measure.

CDR3 length equals 15 residues. Germline CDR1 is SGDLS and CDR2 is YYNGEE. The receptor was derived from a girl aged 10 to 17 with multiple sclerosis. The rearrangement joins TRBV9 to TRBJ2-1; TRBD2 matches at 7 bases. The sample comprised blood. The CDR3, as DNA: TGTGCCAGCAGCCTTAGCGGGTTACCCTACAATGGGCAGTTCTTC. Translation: CASSLSGLPYNGQFF.